This T cell receptor beta chain stems from a study of blood T cell repertoires in COVID-19. This clone has just one count. Assay used: immunoSEQ multiplex PCR; TCRdb lists only in-frame clones, some missing. The table includes 60,000 to 70,000 clones, almost 85% detected once. In germline, CDR1 is SGHRS, CDR2 YFSETQ. The CDR3 extends over 17 amino acids. Trimming removed 1 base from V and 5 bases from J; junction bases left unmatched: 12. Source material: peripheral blood. The receptor comes from a man in his fifties with acute or convalescent COVID-19. V usage is TRBV5-1 and J usage is TRBJ1-1; 9 nucleotides match TRBD1. CDR3 bases: TGCGCCAGCAGCTTGTATGGGCGGGGGACAGGGAGTACTGAAGCTTTCTTT. It encodes CASSLYGRGTGSTEAFF.